This T cell receptor (beta chain) was sequenced in a study of shared clonotypes between healthy human individuals. Study results and caveats: In general, naive subsets displayed greater estimated richness than memory subsets did.

With regard to this clone: Its antigen is as yet unknown.

This table comes from immunoSEQ multiplex PCR, and its TCRdb copy is limited to in-frame clones, with some not included. The table shows 2 million or so clones, with just under 95% occurring only once. Germline loops: CDR1 SGHDT, CDR2 YYEEEE. Trimming took off 0 bases at V and 4 bases at J, with 19 bases between the two ends. The CDR3 has 17 residues. Positive CCR7 selection of CD45RO-negative cells yielded the naive CD8 cells, and terminally differentiated effector memory CD45RA+ cells were excluded. This sequence was found in a man younger than 30 in good health. The sample consisted of naive CD8+ T cells sorted from blood. The rearrangement joins TRBV5-6 to TRBJ1-2; D ambiguous. The CDR3 bases are TGTGCCAGCAGCTTGGAGAGACCCCCTCCGAATGGCTATGGCTACACCTTC. It yields the protein CASSLERPPPNGYGYTF.